This is a list of T cell receptor beta chains from one sample in a study of tumor T cells in aggressive B-cell lymphoma. Only in-frame clones appear in the TCRdb table, and some are missing; sequencing was by immunoSEQ multiplex PCR. The table shows over a thousand clones, with roughly 79% occurring only once. The sample consisted of tumor tissue. These receptors were obtained from an adult with diffuse large B cell lymphoma. Each CDR3 is given with its conserved first and last residue. Fields, in order: clone size, V gene, D gene, J gene, CDR3 length, CDR3 DNA, CDR3 protein. The D gene is left open where the match is weak. Clone size is given for some rows only: seen once, a few or many times, or a class if the clone is expanded.

-	TRBV5-5	-	TRBJ2-3	15	TGTGCCAGCAGCTTGTCCCAGATTAGCACAGATACGCAGTATTTT	CASSLSQISTDTQYF
-	TRBV9	TRBD2	TRBJ2-5	15	TGTGCCAGCAGCCCCCTCGGGGGGGCCTCAGAGACCCAGTACTTC	CASSPLGGASETQYF
-	TRBV6-1	-	TRBJ1-2	12	TGTGCCAGCAGCGAAGCAGGGGATGGCTACACCTTC	CASSEAGDGYTF
-	TRBV11-2	TRBD1	TRBJ2-3	15	TGTGCCAGCGTTACCCAGGGGGCGGGCACAGATACGCAGTATTTT	CASVTQGAGTDTQYF
once	TRBV12-5	-	TRBJ2-7	14	TGTGCTAGTGGTAACCGGGACACCCCCTACGAGCAGTATTTC	CASGNRDTPYEQYF
once	TRBV6-1	TRBD1	TRBJ1-1	14	TGTGCCAGCAGTCTGGGACAGGGGAGGGCTGAAGCTTTCTTT	CASSLGQGRAEAFF
-	TRBV28	-	TRBJ1-2	17	TGTGCCAGCAGTTCGGCGGCACCACAGGGTACTGTCTATGGCTACACCTTC	CASSSAAPQGTVYGYTF
-	TRBV19	TRBD1	TRBJ2-5	16	TGTGCCAGTAGTATAATGGGACAGATATTCCAAGAGACCCAGTACTTC	CASSIMGQIFQETQYF
once	TRBV6-5	TRBD1	TRBJ2-7	15	TGTGCCAGCAGTTACTCACGGACAGGGGGCCTCGAGCAGTACTTC	CASSYSRTGGLEQYF
-	TRBV27	TRBD2	TRBJ2-7	15	TGTGCTAGCTCCAACAGCGGGAGCCTAACCTACGAGCAGTACTTC	CASSNSGSLTYEQYF
few	TRBV27	-	TRBJ1-5	11	TGTGCCAGCCAGGGCAATCAGCCCCAGCATTTT	CASQGNQPQHF
few	TRBV14	-	TRBJ2-1	13	TGTGCCAGCACGGGAGCGGAGTACAATGAGCAGTTCTTC	CASTGAEYNEQFF
-	TRBV29-1	-	TRBJ1-2	12	TGCAGCGCCTGGACGGGGGTAAATGGCTACACCTTC	CSAWTGVNGYTF
-	TRBV5-1	TRBD1	TRBJ2-2	14	TGCGCCAGCAGCTTGACCACAGGGGGCCGGGGAGCTGTTTTT	CASSLTTGGRGAVF
-	TRBV7-6	-	TRBJ2-7	14	TGTGCCAGCAGCTCCCGGACTGATACCTACGAGCAGTACTTC	CASSSRTDTYEQYF
-	TRBV29-1	TRBD2	TRBJ2-1	14	TGCAGCGCCGAGGGCGGGAGCTCCTACAATGAGCAGTTCTTC	CSAEGGSSYNEQFF
-	TRBV28	-	TRBJ1-1	13	TGTGCCAGCATCCCCTTAACCGGGATTGAAGCTTTCTTT	CASIPLTGIEAFF
few	TRBV5-5	-	TRBJ2-7	14	TGTGCCAGCAGCTCCGGACTGGGCTCCTACGAGCAGTACTTC	CASSSGLGSYEQYF
-	TRBV19	TRBD1	TRBJ1-5	15	TGTGCCAGTAGTATATTTGGGACAGGTTTTCAGCCCCAGCATTTT	CASSIFGTGFQPQHF
-	TRBV13	-	TRBJ1-1	15	TGTGCCAGCAGCTTAATATTGGGACAGAACACTGAAGCTTTCTTT	CASSLILGQNTEAFF
-	TRBV19	TRBD1	TRBJ2-7	14	TGTGCCAGTAGTACGGGGGACAGGGATTACGAGCAGTACTTC	CASSTGDRDYEQYF
-	TRBV7-2	TRBD1	TRBJ1-1	15	TGTGCCAGCAGCCAAAAGACAGGGTCAAACACTGAAGCTTTCTTT	CASSQKTGSNTEAFF
-	TRBV9	-	TRBJ1-1	13	TGTGCCAGCAGCGTAGATAACCAGGCTGAAGCTTTCTTT	CASSVDNQAEAFF
-	TRBV18	-	TRBJ1-1	20	TGTGCCAGCTCACCACTTATTTCGGACAGCGGAGAATTTAGGAACACTGAAGCTTTCTTT	CASSPLISDSGEFRNTEAFF
once	TRBV5-6	TRBD1	TRBJ1-1	15	TGTGCCAGCAGCTGGGGACAGTACATGAACACTGAAGCTTTCTTT	CASSWGQYMNTEAFF
-	TRBV19	TRBD1	TRBJ1-2	14	TGTGCCAGTAGTATCCTACAGGGGGCGAGCGGCTACACCTTC	CASSILQGASGYTF
-	TRBV5-1	-	TRBJ2-1	14	TGCGCCAGCAGCTTGGGGGGCCCCTACAATGAGCAGTTCTTC	CASSLGGPYNEQFF
-	TRBV28	-	TRBJ1-1	14	TGTGCCAGCAGTTTGGTCCGGGGGAACACTGAAGCTTTCTTT	CASSLVRGNTEAFF
-	TRBV6-1	-	TRBJ1-5	13	TGTGCCACCACAGGGTGGGAAAATCAGCCCCAGCATTTT	CATTGWENQPQHF
-	TRBV7-7	TRBD2	TRBJ2-1	15	TGTGCTAGCAGCTTAGGACTAGCCAACTACAATGAGCAGTTCTTC	CASSLGLANYNEQFF
few	TRBV14	-	TRBJ2-7	11	TGTGCCAGCAGCCCCTTCTACGAGCAGTACTTC	CASSPFYEQYF
few	TRBV30	-	TRBJ2-7	13	TGTGCCTGGAGTGACAGGGTCTATGGGGAGCAGTACTTC	CAWSDRVYGEQYF
-	TRBV27	TRBD2	TRBJ2-1	17	TGTGCCAGCAGTTCCTTCCCCCTAGCGGGGAAAGGTAATGAGCAGTTCTTC	CASSSFPLAGKGNEQFF
-	TRBV4-3	TRBD2	TRBJ2-3	16	TGCGCCAGCAGCCAAGATCGGGGACTAGCAGGAGATACGCAGTATTTT	CASSQDRGLAGDTQYF
-	TRBV27	-	TRBJ2-6	16	TGTGCCAGCAGTTTAGCTTCCAGCTCTGGGGCCAACGTCCTGACTTTC	CASSLASSSGANVLTF
few	TRBV11-2	TRBD2	TRBJ2-1	19	TGTGCCAGCAGCTTAGTAGGACTAGCGGAGGCGAGCTCCTACAATGAGCAGTTCTTC	CASSLVGLAEASSYNEQFF
-	TRBV19	TRBD2	TRBJ2-5	15	TGTGCCAGTAGGGGGCTAGCGGAAGCCAGGGAGACCCAGTACTTC	CASRGLAEARETQYF
-	TRBV28	-	TRBJ1-1	13	TGTGCCAGCAGTTTATACAGGGCCACTGAAGCTTTCTTT	CASSLYRATEAFF
-	TRBV11-2	TRBD2	TRBJ2-3	16	TGTGCCAGCAGCCCGAGGACTAGCGGGACGGCAGATACGCAGTATTTT	CASSPRTSGTADTQYF
-	TRBV7-9	-	TRBJ2-3	12	TGTGCCAGCAGCTTAGGGGGGGATACGCGGTATTTT	CASSLGGDTRYF
-	TRBV6-5	TRBD1	TRBJ1-2	13	TGTGCCAGCAGACTGACAGGGATCTATGGCTACACCTTC	CASRLTGIYGYTF
-	TRBV15	-	TRBJ1-5	14	TGTGCCACCAGCAGGAACAGTGTTCATCAGCCCCAGCATTTT	CATSRNSVHQPQHF
-	TRBV6-6	TRBD1	TRBJ1-1	13	TGTGCCAGCACCGGACAGGGGGACACTGAAGCTTTCTTT	CASTGQGDTEAFF
-	TRBV9	TRBD2	TRBJ2-3	17	TGTGCCAGCAGCGTAGGGGAGCTAGCGGGAGGGTTAGATACGCAGTATTTT	CASSVGELAGGLDTQYF
-	TRBV7-8	TRBD1	TRBJ1-5	15	TGTGCCAGCAGCTTAGGGACAGGGAACAATCAGCCCCAGCATTTT	CASSLGTGNNQPQHF
few	TRBV9	TRBD1	TRBJ2-7	14	TGTGCCAGCAGCATGGGGACAGGGGACGACGAGCAGTACTTC	CASSMGTGDDEQYF
-	TRBV6-5	-	TRBJ1-5	14	TGTGCCAGCAGTGACCAGGACAGTTATCAGCCCCAGCATTTT	CASSDQDSYQPQHF
-	TRBV19	TRBD1	TRBJ1-6	15	TGTGCCAGACTTGAGGGACAGGGGGCTGGATCACCCCTCCACTTT	CARLEGQGAGSPLHF
-	TRBV21-1	-	TRBJ2-7	16	TGTGCCAGCAGCAAACGCCGACAGGGGGCTTCCTACGAGCAGTACTTC	CASSKRRQGASYEQYF
-	TRBV6-1	-	TRBJ1-5	15	TGTGCCAGCAGTATATTACAGGGTTCGGTTCAGCCCCAGCATTTT	CASSILQGSVQPQHF
-	TRBV7-6	-	TRBJ1-6	14	TGTGCCAGCAGCTCCACTCCGGATAATTCACCCCTCCACTTT	CASSSTPDNSPLHF
-	TRBV2	TRBD1	TRBJ1-1	14	TGTGCCAGCAGTGGAACGGACAGGTTCTCTGAAGCTTTTTTT	CASSGTDRFSEAFF
-	TRBV15	-	TRBJ1-2	15	TGTGCCACCAGCAGAGGCAGAGGACAGAACTATGGCTACACCTTC	CATSRGRGQNYGYTF
-	TRBV15	TRBD1	TRBJ1-1	16	TGTGCCACCAGCAGGCCTCCGGGACAGGTGAACACTGAAGCTTTCTTT	CATSRPPGQVNTEAFF
-	TRBV27	-	TRBJ1-1	17	TGTGCCAGCAGTTTATCCCCCAGACTAAGAGAGAACACTGAAGCTTTCTTT	CASSLSPRLRENTEAFF
few	TRBV7-9	TRBD2	TRBJ2-7	15	TGTGCCAGCAGCCCTGGACTAGCGGGAGTAGGGGAGCAGTACTTC	CASSPGLAGVGEQYF
few	TRBV1	-	TRBJ2-7	12	TGCACCAGCCCTCCGCGGGCCTACGAGCAGTACTTC	CTSPPRAYEQYF
once	TRBV7-6	-	TRBJ2-7	15	TGTGCCAGCAGCTTAGGCGGTGGTTTCTCCTACGAGCAGTACTTC	CASSLGGGFSYEQYF
-	TRBV30	-	TRBJ2-7	13	TGTGCCTGGAGTGACAGGGTCTATAGGGAGCAGTACTTC	CAWSDRVYREQYF